The present entry profiles one TCR beta chain with its context. Its antigen is undetermined. This CDR3 is 13 amino acids long. Trimming took off 5 bases at V and 0 bases at J, with 8 bases between the two ends. Per the germline V gene, CDR1 is MDHEN and CDR2 is SYDVKM. As for time point: blood at routine non-recurrence follow-up after resection. The data are from a study of spatial heterogeneity in lung cancer. For the study at large: PBMC samples from follow-up, when available, were sequenced at a median of around 2 years post-resection. Notes on the study in general: At tumor resection, ubiquitous expanded TCRs were detected in blood more often than later.

TCRdb re-analysed the 5' RACE reads in MiXCR, keeping a single row per CDR3 protein. The sample shows about 110,000 distinct CDR3 sequences, 9.5% to 14% of them seen only once. The material sequenced was PBMCs, taken at follow-up. The rearrangement joins TRBV28 to TRBJ2-7; D gene unclear. The receptor's source is a female donor with early-stage non-small cell lung cancer. The CDR3 nucleotides are TGTGCCAGCAGTCTGATAACCTCCTACGAGCAGTACTTC. As protein: CASSLITSYEQYF.